Below are 13 T cell receptor beta chains sequenced from a single sample in a study of somatic mutations in cytotoxic T cells in rheumatoid arthritis. TCRdb's table, derived via immunoSEQ multiplex PCR, lists solely in-frame clones and lacks some. The profile shows some 15,000 clones, around 77% of them singletons. The specimen sequenced was CD8+ T cells sorted from blood. Receptors were obtained from an adult with rheumatoid arthritis.

This clone showed up just a few times. This chain links TRBV6-5 with TRBJ2-1; no firm D call. The CDR3 loop spans 11 amino acids. The V and J ends lost 0 bases and 11 bases respectively, with 5 bases between them. Germline CDR1 reads MNHEY; CDR2 reads SVGAGI. Here the CDR3 DNA reads TGTGCCAGCAGTTACTCCGGTAAGCAGTTCTTC. Encoded protein: CASSYSGKQFF.

The chain has TRBV9 and TRBJ2-3; 9 bases map to TRBD2. The ends lost 1 base at V and 1 base at J; junction bases unmatched: 7. Germline V gene data show CDR1 as SGDLS and CDR2 as YYNGEE. The CDR3 is 17 amino acids. The CDR3 DNA sequence: TGTGCCAGCAGCGTATCACAGCGGGGGGAAGGCACAGATACGCAGTATTTT. Translated, it gives CASSVSQRGEGTDTQYF.

The rearrangement links TRBV7-9 to TRBJ2-5; TRBD2 matches 7 bases. Trimming removed 2 bases from V and 1 base from J; junction bases left unmatched: 4. CDR1 is SEHNR and CDR2 is FQNEAQ in the germline V gene (reference sequence). There are 15 residues in the CDR3. Here the CDR3 reads CASSLRWGGQETQYF. CDR3 nucleotide sequence: TGTGCCAGCAGCTTAAGGTGGGGGGGCCAAGAGACCCAGTACTTC. Filled out from reference TRBV7-9 and TRBJ2-5, the complete variable domain reads DTGVSQNPRHKITKRGQNVTFRCDPISEHNRLYWYRQTLGQGPEFLTYFQNEAQLEKSRLLSDRFSAERPKGSFSTLEIQRTEQGDSAMYLCASSLRWGGQETQYFGPGTRLLVL.

This clone has a handful of counts. V usage is TRBV4-1 and J usage is TRBJ1-1, with 8 bases lining up with TRBD1. Germline V gene data show CDR1 as MGHRA and CDR2 as YSYEKL. The CDR3 has 19 amino acids. Trimming removed 0 bases from V and 0 bases from J; junction bases left unmatched: 12. CDR3 sequence (DNA): TGCGCCAGCAGCCAAGAAAGGGGGCAGGGGGCCTCCGTGAACACTGAAGCTTTCTTT. It yields the protein CASSQERGQGASVNTEAFF.

The CDR3 spells CASSPLGRDYGYTF. DNA for the CDR3: TGTGCCAGCAGTCCCCTGGGCAGGGACTATGGCTACACCTTC. The V and J genes are TRBV6-5 and TRBJ1-2, with D possibly being TRBD1 (5 bases). CDR3 length: 14 amino acids. CDR1 is MNHEY and CDR2 is SVGAGI in the germline V gene. Trimming removed 5 bases at V and 3 bases at J, with 13 bases between.

The chain links TRBV6-1 to TRBJ1-5, with 9 positions matching TRBD1. Per the germline V gene, CDR1 is MNHNS and CDR2 is SASEGT. V dropped 1 base and J dropped 6; count of bases not matched to a gene: 4. This CDR3 region has 15 residues. CDR3 sequence reads: CASSEGQGDSQPQHF. CDR3 coding DNA: TGTGCCAGCAGTGAAGGACAGGGGGACAGTCAGCCCCAGCATTTT.

Here the CDR3 reads CASSLGTGGTGEQYF. The CDR3 coding sequence is TGTGCCAGCAGTTTAGGTACAGGGGGAACTGGTGAGCAGTACTTC. The chain has TRBV28 and TRBJ2-7, with TRBD1 matching over 8 bases. The germline V gene has CDR1 MDHEN and CDR2 SYDVKM. V lost 2 bases and J lost 7; bases outside the gene matches: 10. This CDR3 comprises 15 residues.

CDR3 amino acids: CASSQQLWDTQYF. The DNA of the CDR3 is TGTGCCAGCAGCCAACAACTCTGGGATACGCAGTATTTT. The V gene is TRBV4-2, the J gene TRBJ2-3; D is unresolved. V lost 2 bases and J 6 bases, leaving 9 bases between the germline ends. The CDR3 has 13 residues. Per germline, CDR1 LGHNA and CDR2 YNFKEQ.

This sequence joins TRBV13 and TRBJ2-7, with TRBD1 matching 12 bases. The CDR3 spans 15 residues. Germline V gives CDR1 PRHDT, CDR2 FYEKMQ (reference sequence). V was clipped by 5 bases and J by 3 bases; unmatched bases: 5. DNA of the CDR3: TGTGCCAGCAGCCAGGGACAGGGGGCAAACTACGAGCAGTACGTC. Its translation is CASSQGQGANYEQYV.

V and J are TRBV7-8 and TRBJ2-2; D gene unclear. The germline V gene has CDR1 SGHVS and CDR2 FQNEAQ. The CDR3 covers 13 residues. Trimming stripped 4 bases from V and 9 bases from J, with 12 bases between. CDR3 DNA: TGTGCCAGCAGCTCCGGACGGAGTTGGGAGCTGTTTTTT. Translating gives CASSSGRSWELFF.

The rearrangement joins TRBV7-2 to TRBJ1-1, with D possibly matching TRBD1 (6 bases). The CDR3 is 12 amino acids. Deletions cut 6 bases from V and 5 bases from J, with 10 bases between. Germline V gene lookup returns CDR1 SGHTA and CDR2 FQGNSA. In DNA, the CDR3 is TGTGCCAGCAGTCCGGGGGCAACTGAAGCTTTCTTT. Its protein is CASSPGATEAFF.

The rearrangement uses TRBV7-9 and TRBJ2-2, with D perhaps given as TRBD1 or TRBD2 (5 bases each). CDR1 SEHNR and CDR2 FQNEAQ come from the germline V gene (reference sequence). Trimming took 4 bases from V and 3 from J, leaving 15 bases between them. CDR3 length: 16 amino acids. CDR3 bases: TGTGCCAGCAGCTCCCTTACGGGGCGGGACACCGGGGAGCTGTTTTTT. This encodes CASSSLTGRDTGELFF.

The V call is TRBV7-9, the J call TRBJ2-7, with D perhaps TRBD1 or TRBD2 (5 bases each). Looked up from germline, CDR1 is SEHNR and CDR2 is FQNEAQ (reference sequence). This CDR3 is built from 12 residues. V was trimmed by 2 bases and J by 7 bases, leaving 9 bases between them. CDR3 sequence (DNA): TGTGCCAGCAGCTTAAGAGAGGGGGAGCAGTACTTC. This gives the protein CASSLREGEQYF.